The 21 T cell receptor beta chains in this list originate from one sample, sequenced in a study of blood T cell repertoires in COVID-19. This table comes from immunoSEQ multiplex PCR, and its TCRdb copy is limited to in-frame clones, with some not included. The table has roughly 200,000 clones, nearly 90% seen once; the top ten hold roughly 6.2%. Sequencing used peripheral blood. The origin of the receptors is a woman in her thirties or forties who had recovered from COVID-19.

V gene TRBV28 combines with J gene TRBJ1-5; 7 nucleotides agree with TRBD1. The junction had 8 bases not matched to a gene; V was cut back by 6 bases and J by 3 bases. Germline lookup yields CDR1 MDHEN and CDR2 SYDVKM. The CDR3 covers 15 residues. The CDR3 sequence is CASRGDSTLNQPQHF. The CDR3, as DNA: TGTGCCAGCAGGGGGGACAGCACACTCAATCAGCCCCAGCATTTT.

The chain joins TRBV2 to TRBJ2-1; 7 bases align to TRBD2. The CDR3 has 13 residues. CDR1 SNHLY and CDR2 FYNNEI come from the germline V gene. Trimming took 10 bases from V and 7 from J; bases not matched to a gene: 10. CDR3 sequence: CATSRTGGNEQFF. The DNA for the CDR3 is TGTGCCACCTCCCGGACGGGGGGTAATGAGCAGTTCTTC.

This clone showed up just a few times. CDR3 sequence reads: CASSGGDSNSPLHF. The CDR3 nucleotides are TGTGCCAGCAGCGGAGGGGACAGCAATTCACCCCTCCACTTT. The genes are TRBV9 and TRBJ1-6; 7 bases fit TRBD1. V shed 3 bases, J shed 7 bases, and the junction held 4 bases outside the gene matches. The V gene's germline CDR1 is SGDLS and CDR2 YYNGEE. The CDR3 loop spans 14 amino acids.

The gene calls are TRBV29-1 and TRBJ2-2, with 14 bases fitting TRBD2. The ends lost 6 bases at V and 6 bases at J; junction bases unmatched: 9. CDR3 length equals 16 residues. Germline assignment: CDR1 SQVTM and CDR2 ANQGSEA. The CDR3 DNA reads as TGCAGCGTCCCCGGGACTAGCGGGAGTATGGCCGGGGAGCTGTTTTTT. This codes for CSVPGTSGSMAGELFF.

The chain couples TRBV28 to TRBJ1-5, with a possible D match to TRBD1 (5 bases). Trimming pared 0 bases from V and 0 bases from J, leaving 12 bases between. The CDR3 extends over 17 amino acids. Germline V CDR1 and CDR2: MDHEN, SYDVKM. CDR3 sequence (DNA): TGTGCCAGCAGTTTATGGGAGGGGACGTATAGCAATCAGCCCCAGCATTTT. It is translated as CASSLWEGTYSNQPQHF.

The sample holds a few counts of this clone. Other DNA sequences in this sample translate to the same CDR3. The gene calls are TRBV2 and TRBJ1-1; D unresolved. The V gene lost 5 bases and the J gene lost 8 bases, with 6 bases spanning the gap. Germline V gene sequence: CDR1 SNHLY, CDR2 FYNNEI. The CDR3 has 10 residues. The CDR3 nucleotides read TGTGCCAGCAGTTCGGGGGAAGCTTTCTTT. Protein product: CASSSGEAFF.

This chain joins TRBV20-1 and TRBJ2-3, with 10 bases identical to TRBD2. CDR3 size: 15 residues. Trimming at V came to 3 bases and at J to 1 base, leaving 4 bases not matched to a gene. Germline V gene lookup returns CDR1 DFQATT and CDR2 SNEGSKA (reference sequence). The CDR3 loop reads CSASAGTSGTDTQYF. The CDR3 nucleotides are TGCAGTGCTAGTGCCGGGACTAGCGGCACAGATACGCAGTATTTT.

This chain connects TRBV18 to TRBJ2-1; the D is unclear. Trimming took off 1 base at V and 0 bases at J, with 13 bases between the two ends. CDR1 and CDR2 (germline): KGHSH, LQKENI. CDR3 size: 17 residues. The CDR3 here is CASSPQKLTYSYNEQFF. Written as DNA, the CDR3 is TGTGCCAGCTCACCACAAAAGTTGACTTACTCCTACAATGAGCAGTTCTTC.

This chain links TRBV24-1 with TRBJ1-5; 8 bases fit TRBD1. With V trimmed by 2 bases and J by 5 bases, 10 bases remained unmatched. The CDR3 runs 17 residues. The germline gives CDR1 KGHDR, CDR2 SFDVKD. CDR3 region: CATSDSMTGVGDQPQHF. The CDR3 nucleotides read TGTGCCACCAGTGATTCCATGACAGGGGTCGGAGATCAGCCCCAGCATTTT.

The CDR3, as DNA: TGTGCCAGCAGCCAAGATTCCAGCGGGCACCAAGAGACCCAGTACTTC. It encodes CASSQDSSGHQETQYF. The chain couples TRBV3-1 (or the pseudogene TRBV3-2) to TRBJ2-5; TRBD2 might be the D (6 bases). Trimming left V 0 bases short and J 0 bases short, with 11 bases between. Germline loops: CDR1 LGHDT, CDR2 YNNKEL (reference sequence). The length of the CDR3 is 16 residues.

This chain links TRBV5-1 with TRBJ2-2, with D possibly matching TRBD1 (5 bases). CDR1 SGHRS and CDR2 YFSETQ come from the germline V gene. The V end lost 4 bases, the J end lost 3 bases, and 16 bases lay between the germline ends. This CDR3 is built from 16 residues. CDR3 nucleotides: TGCGCCAGCAGCGTGACTGCCAGGGCGGACACCGGGGAGCTGTTTTTT. Residues: CASSVTARADTGELFF.

This clone has a handful of counts. This sequence joins TRBV5-1 and TRBJ2-7, with D perhaps matching TRBD1 (6 bases). In germline, CDR1 is SGHRS, CDR2 YFSETQ. V was shortened by 1 base and J by 4 bases, with 9 bases between the two germline ends. CDR3 length: 13 residues. The CDR3, as DNA: TGCGCCAGCAGCTTGTTTCAGGGGTACGAGCAGTACTTC. Its translation is CASSLFQGYEQYF.

The chain carries TRBV7-9 and TRBJ1-4; the match to TRBD1 covers 7 bases. There are 16 residues in the CDR3. Germline trimming cut 6 bases from V and 8 bases from J; bases unmatched to any gene: 15. Germline V gives CDR1 SEHNR, CDR2 FQNEAQ (reference sequence). The CDR3 here is CASSRNSGQAAEKLFF. The CDR3 nucleotides are TGTGCCAGCAGTCGTAATTCAGGACAGGCGGCCGAAAAACTGTTTTTT.

This clone was detected only once. The rearrangement links TRBV11-2 to TRBJ2-5, with 11 nucleotides matching TRBD1. The CDR3 has 16 amino acids. V shed 3 bases and J 5 bases; nucleotides not matched to a gene: 8. Per the germline V gene, CDR1 is SGHAT and CDR2 is FQNNGV. The CDR3 loop is CASSLRTGGPPETQYF. The CDR3 DNA reads TGTGCCAGCAGCTTGCGGACAGGGGGCCCTCCGGAGACCCAGTACTTC.

CDR3 region: CASSQGPRQGYHEQYF. The CDR3 DNA reads TGTGCCAGCAGCCAAGGACCCCGACAGGGGTACCACGAGCAGTACTTC. The chain links TRBV14 to TRBJ2-7, with 8 bases fitting TRBD1. The CDR3 is 16 amino acids. The germline gives CDR1 SGHDN, CDR2 FVKESK. The V and J ends lost 1 base and 5 bases, in that order; junction bases with no gene match: 10.

The V gene is TRBV4-2, the J gene TRBJ2-2; D gene uncertain. Germline CDR1 reads LGHNA; CDR2 reads YNFKEQ. This CDR3 contains 14 residues. V was cut by 1 base and J by 7 bases, with 10 bases left in between. CDR3 region: CASSQGVEYGELFF. In DNA, the CDR3 is TGTGCCAGCAGCCAAGGGGTGGAGTACGGGGAGCTGTTTTTT.

The V call is TRBV15, the J call TRBJ2-3; D gene uncertain. The V end lost 5 bases, the J end lost 2 bases, and 11 bases lay between the germline ends. Looked up from germline, CDR1 is LNHNV and CDR2 is YYDKDF (reference sequence). The CDR3 has 14 residues. CDR3 residues: CATSPGTATDTQYF. CDR3 nucleotides: TGTGCCACCAGCCCTGGAACAGCCACAGATACGCAGTATTTT.

The V gene is TRBV19, the J gene TRBJ1-1; D perhaps matches TRBD1 (5 bases). Germline CDR1 is LNHDA and CDR2 is SQIVND (reference sequence). CDR3 size: 12 residues. V gave up 4 bases and J gave up 6 bases, with 9 bases separating them. CDR3 loop: CASSTPRAEAFF. The CDR3 DNA reads as TGTGCCAGTAGTACACCCAGGGCTGAAGCTTTCTTT. Full variable domain (outside the CDR3, taken from reference TRBV19 and TRBJ1-1): DGGITQSPKYLFRKEGQNVTLSCEQNLNHDAMYWYRQDPGQGLRLIYYSQIVNDFQKGDIAEGYSVSREKKESFPLTVTSAQKNPTAFYLCASSTPRAEAFFGQGTRLTVV.

This clone was seen a single time. One end of the junction is discordant with germline, which a read error may explain. The V and J genes are TRBV19 and TRBJ2-1; 9 bases map to TRBD1. CDR3 length: 16 residues. Germline CDR1 is LNHDA and CDR2 is SQIVND (reference sequence). The chain's CDR3 is CSSSDLRGQGNNEQFF. CDR3 in DNA: TGTTCCAGTTCCGATCTGCGCGGACAGGGGAACAATGAGCAGTTCTTC. The variable domain in full, completed from reference TRBV19 and TRBJ2-1, reads DGGITQSPKYLFRKEGQNVTLSCEQNLNHDAMYWYRQDPGQGLRLIYYSQIVNDFQKGDIAEGYSVSREKKESFPLTVTSAQKNPTAFYLCSSSDLRGQGNNEQFFGPGTRLTVL.

The rearrangement links TRBV11-2 to TRBJ2-1; the D gene is possibly TRBD2 (6 bases). The CDR3 length is 17 residues. Germline CDR1 and CDR2: SGHAT and FQNNGV. V lost 1 base and J 0 bases, leaving 13 bases between the germline ends. The CDR3 here is CASSLARGEHSYNEQFF. CDR3 in DNA: TGTGCCAGCAGCTTAGCTCGCGGGGAACACTCCTACAATGAGCAGTTCTTC. Supplemented by reference TRBV11-2 and TRBJ2-1, the full variable domain reads EAGVAQSPRYKIIEKRQSVAFWCNPISGHATLYWYQQILGQGPKLLIQFQNNGVVDDSQLPKDRFSAERLKGVDSTLKIQPAKLEDSAVYLCASSLARGEHSYNEQFFGPGTRLTVL.

The rearrangement joins TRBV5-8 to TRBJ1-2, with 8 bases lining up with TRBD1. The length of the CDR3 is 14 residues. Germline loops: CDR1 SGHTS, CDR2 YDEGEE. Trimming at V came to 4 bases and at J to 2 bases, leaving 4 bases not matched to a gene. CDR3 in amino acids: CASSQDRANYGYTF. DNA for the CDR3: TGTGCCAGCAGCCAGGACAGGGCAAACTATGGCTACACCTTC.